A selection of T cell receptor beta chains follows, all from one sample in a study of T cells in localized non-small cell lung cancer. Measured with immunoSEQ multiplex PCR; TCRdb has only the in-frame clones, and not every one. The sample lists approximately 60,000 clones, roughly 90% occurring once. The material was peripheral blood, obtained before any cancer treatment. All receptors come from a woman aged 35 to 75 with stage I lung adenocarcinoma. Each CDR3 is given with its conserved first and last residue. Fields, in order: V gene, J gene, CDR3 protein.

TRBV9	TRBJ2-1	CASSVAGTPFNEQFF
TRBV6-1	TRBJ1-6	CASSEAAGLSPLHF
TRBV19	TRBJ1-2	CASRGQGYGYTF
TRBV5-1	TRBJ1-4	CASSLSWTGLGSTNEKLFF
TRBV27	TRBJ2-3	CASSLGTSGSMNTDTQYF
TRBV14	TRBJ2-1	CASSHGLRTSRNEQFF
TRBV7-9	TRBJ1-1	CASSLEAGTGRPEAFF
TRBV7-3	TRBJ2-1	CASSPGLAGIYNEQFF
TRBV4-1	TRBJ2-3	CASSQEVGGTSTDTQYF
TRBV9	TRBJ1-1	CASSVEGQGLLNTEAFF
TRBV5-4	TRBJ1-1	CASSVRGTEAFF
TRBV19	TRBJ2-5	CASSSWGTKETQYF
TRBV7-9	TRBJ2-7	CASTLGTSGPYEQYF
TRBV2	TRBJ2-1	CASSPEQRGVYNEQFF
TRBV5-1	TRBJ2-3	CASSLSTEADTQYF
TRBV11-2	TRBJ1-1	CASSLRGGGLHDAFF
TRBV11-2	TRBJ2-1	CASSLSGGRNEQFF
TRBV15	TRBJ1-1	CATSRAKAAYTEAFF
TRBV7-2	TRBJ2-7	CASSLGQNSYEQYF
TRBV5-4	TRBJ2-7	CASSSPGQGSYEQYF
TRBV21-1	TRBJ1-2	CASSKRDRGNYGYTF
TRBV28	TRBJ2-1	CASSLLVGLNNEQFF
TRBV7-3	TRBJ1-1	CASSLRMNTEAFF
TRBV29-1	TRBJ1-1	CSVVVEGTEAFF
TRBV5-1	TRBJ2-3	CASSTGLAEAEDTQYF
TRBV7-3	TRBJ2-3	CASSLTGGIDTQYF
TRBV5-1	TRBJ2-7	CASSRGPERLYEQYF
TRBV2	TRBJ2-5	CASTGQTQETQYF
TRBV11-3	TRBJ2-1	CASSLDGRRGPNEQFF
TRBV2	TRBJ1-1	CASSDRDRRRTEAFF
TRBV11-2	TRBJ2-7	CASSLDYYEQYF
TRBV7-2	TRBJ2-3	CASSLSGGPGHTQYF